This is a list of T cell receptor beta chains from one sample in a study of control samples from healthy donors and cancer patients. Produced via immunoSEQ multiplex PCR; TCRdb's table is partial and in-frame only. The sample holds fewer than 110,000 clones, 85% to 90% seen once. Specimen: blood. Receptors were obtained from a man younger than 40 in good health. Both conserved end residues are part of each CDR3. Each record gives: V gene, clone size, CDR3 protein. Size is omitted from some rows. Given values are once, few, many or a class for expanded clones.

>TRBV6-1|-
CASSEQGSGANVLTF
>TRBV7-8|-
CASSLGWDTEAFF
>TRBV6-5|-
CASPGVREKDYGYTF
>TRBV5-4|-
CASSSPGRRAFF
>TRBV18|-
CASSPQGGNTIYF
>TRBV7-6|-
CASSLIPSSTDTQYF
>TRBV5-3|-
CARSSERSSYNEQFF
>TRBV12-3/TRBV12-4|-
CASSLFGHEQFF
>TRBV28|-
CASTGFDEQYF
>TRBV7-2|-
CASSLAAGYEQYF
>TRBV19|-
CASSMGGSWTGENEQFF
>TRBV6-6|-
CASTLEGPTDTQYF
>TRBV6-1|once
CASSEAPARPEQYF
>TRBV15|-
CATSSESPGAGANALTF
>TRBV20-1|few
CSASPPQGADTEAFF
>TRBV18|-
CASSRQASSYEQYF
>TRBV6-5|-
CASSNQWDEKLFF
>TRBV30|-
CAWSRGVRIYGYTF
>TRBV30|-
CASRLAGGIYEQYF
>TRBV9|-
CASSTQTGERGNTIYF
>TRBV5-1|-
CASSLDSEGHTEAFF
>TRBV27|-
CASRVLSGETQYF
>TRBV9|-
CASSHSGTDTQYF
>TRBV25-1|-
CASSDRGREKLFF
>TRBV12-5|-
CASGQTGTSSGELFF
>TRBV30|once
CAWSVRSLAGAREQYF
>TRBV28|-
CASSLGSGEGNTIYF
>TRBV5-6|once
CASTKILGQGRKETQYF
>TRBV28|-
CASSLPGLEQYF
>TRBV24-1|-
CATSDATGGRGYEQYF
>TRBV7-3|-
CASSFSPTNEQFF
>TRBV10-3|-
CAIAARVEGETQYF
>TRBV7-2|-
CASSSRPRGNSPLHF
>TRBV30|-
CAWNVGRGQPQHF
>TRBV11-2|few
CASSLSDGSSYEQYF
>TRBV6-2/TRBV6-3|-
CASSLIYGQPQHF
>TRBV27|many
CASRRQGTGDSPLHF
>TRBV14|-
CASSHTSGRLEKTQYF
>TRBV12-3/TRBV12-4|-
CASSTEFYGYTF
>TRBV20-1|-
CAEASPAEAFF
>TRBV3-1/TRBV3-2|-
CASSQGLLNQPQHF
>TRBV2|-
CASSWLAVTDTQYF
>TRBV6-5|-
CANGQGMAGELFF
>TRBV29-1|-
CSVQGQGAGGYTF
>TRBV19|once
CASSMGWTARSGNTIYF
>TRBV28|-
CASSPRSSLVAF
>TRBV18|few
CASSPVPADRALYGYTF
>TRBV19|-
CASSAPTGSGANVLTF
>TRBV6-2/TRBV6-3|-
CASSYPLGGLSGSYNEQFF
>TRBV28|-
CASSLFGGLYGYTF
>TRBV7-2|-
CASSEIVRVSFGPEAFF
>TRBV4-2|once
CASSQDRESMGGELFF
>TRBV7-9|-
CASSSTPTATDTQYF